Following are 5 T cell receptor beta chains from one sample sequenced in a study of cytomegalovirus exposure and HLA in healthy donors. TCRdb keeps only in-frame clones here, not all; method: immunoSEQ multiplex PCR. The sample has around 250,000 clones; 85% to 90% are singletons. Sequenced: PBMCs. These receptors all come from a woman under 30 in good health and CMV-seronegative.

The chain is built from TRBV7-8 and TRBJ1-1; perhaps TRBD1 as D (5 bases). V dropped 5 bases and J dropped 1 base, with 20 bases sitting between them. Germline V gene sequence: CDR1 SGHVS, CDR2 FQNEAQ. The CDR3 spans 17 residues. The CDR3, as DNA: TGTGCCAGCAGCCAATTGAGGTCCAGGGCTCCGAACACTGAAGCTTTCTTT. Translation: CASSQLRSRAPNTEAFF.

The V call is TRBV7-2, the J call TRBJ2-3, with TRBD2 matching over 9 bases. Germline CDR1 reads SGHTA; CDR2 reads FQGNSA. The CDR3 length is 17 residues. V was pared by 5 bases and J by 6 bases, with 15 bases of the junction left unmatched. The CDR3: CASSPQVGGGAGDTQYF. As DNA, the CDR3 is TGTGCCAGCAGCCCCCAGGTAGGCGGGGGGGCTGGCGATACGCAGTATTTT.

This clone was counted a single time. The chain has TRBV5-1 and TRBJ2-3, with D possibly TRBD2 on 5 matching bases. V lost 4 bases and J lost 2, with 14 bases in between. This CDR3 spans 15 amino acids. The germline CDR1 and CDR2 sequences are SGHRS and YFSETQ. The CDR3 spells CASSGGLTTTDTQYF. As DNA, the CDR3 is TGCGCCAGCAGCGGTGGACTCACTACCACAGATACGCAGTATTTT.

This clone came up once. J is TRBJ2-3 and V is TRBV27; 8 nucleotides agree with TRBD1. V lost 6 bases, J lost 0 bases, and 14 bases stayed unmatched. The germline gives CDR1 MNHEY, CDR2 SMNVEV (reference sequence). The CDR3 loop spans 18 amino acids. The CDR3 protein is CASSRIRRQGPSTDTQYF. The DNA of the CDR3 is TGTGCCAGCAGCCGAATAAGACGACAGGGGCCTAGCACAGATACGCAGTATTTT.

The gene calls are TRBV7-9 and TRBJ1-1, with D uncertain. The CDR3 runs to 16 residues. Germline CDR1 reads SEHNR; CDR2 reads FQNEAQ (reference sequence). Trimming took off 2 bases at V and 4 bases at J, with 17 bases between the two ends. The CDR3 sequence: CASSLIQAAGLTEAFF. CDR3 nucleotide sequence: TGTGCCAGCAGCTTAATCCAAGCGGCGGGCCTCACTGAAGCTTTCTTT.